The T cell receptor (beta chain) under discussion was sequenced for a study of T cells after yellow fever vaccination. General study findings and limits: From the bulk population, abundant clonotypes could contaminate and appear within FACS-sorted repertoires. A large majority of primary-vaccination clones showed up again after the booster (approximately 96% CD4, around 90% CD8).

This clonotype was observed a handful of times. Antigen specificity is unknown. This CDR3 contains 15 residues. Per germline, CDR1 MGHRA and CDR2 YSYEKL. The V and J ends lost 3 bases and 0 bases respectively, with 12 bases between them. From the 5' RACE reads, TCRdb called clonotypes with MiXCR, one entry per CDR3 protein. This sample carries around 360,000 distinct CDR3 sequences, 11% of them seen once, and the ten largest clones take less than 20%. Source: PBMCs, taken on the day of the first yellow fever vaccination. The receptor comes from a man aged 18 to 30 who received the YFV17D yellow fever vaccine. V usage is TRBV4-1 and J usage is TRBJ2-7; D is perhaps TRBD2 (5 bases). The CDR3 DNA reads as TGCGCCAGCAGCCAGGGGTGGGAGTCCTCCTACGAGCAGTACGTC. Amino acid sequence: CASSQGWESSYEQYV.